This T cell receptor (beta chain) derives from a study of vaccination effects on CD4 cells after COVID-19. Study-wide background: After the second dose, samples were taken at median day 72. Study-wide results and caveats: There were few convalescent patients in the study and no early post-infection timepoints.

Viral peptide pools were used in the ViraFEST assay to expand antigen-specific CD4+ T cells, and sequencing came afterward. After roughly eleven days in culture, the CD4+ T cells were isolated. Each participant was administered two doses of either the BNT162b2 or the mRNA-1273 vaccine. Cultures of 2 million or so PBMC per well contained about 10 IU/ml IL-2 plus 10 ug/ml peptides. Germline lookup yields CDR1 PRHDT and CDR2 FYEKMQ (reference sequence). The V gene end was trimmed by 2 bases and the J gene end by 4 bases; junction bases not matched to a gene: 5. This CDR3 is 15 amino acids long. TCRdb's copy holds only in-frame clones and misses some; the assay was immunoSEQ multiplex PCR. In the table there are about 33,000 clones, more than 75% of which are singletons. Regarding this clone: Its cognate antigen is unknown.

The gene calls are TRBV13 and TRBJ2-3; the match to TRBD2 covers 8 bases. The sequence was collected from a human donor who received a COVID-19 vaccine. Some clones in this sample may be carry-over from other donors' samples. Specimen: CD4+ T cells from PBMCs cultured with HCoV-NL63 spike peptides, collected after COVID-19 vaccination. Here the CDR3 DNA reads TGTGCCAGCAGCTTATACGGGGGGGCGTCAGATACGCAGTATTTT. Protein sequence: CASSLYGGASDTQYF. Full variable domain (outside the CDR3, taken from reference TRBV13 and TRBJ2-3): AAGVIQSPRHLIKEKRETATLKCYPIPRHDTVYWYQQGPGQDPQFLISFYEKMQSDKGSIPDRFSAQQFSDYHSELNMSSLELGDSALYFCASSLYGGASDTQYFGPGTRLTVL.